This is a list of T cell receptor beta chains from one sample in a study of cytomegalovirus exposure and HLA in healthy donors. Data came from immunoSEQ multiplex PCR; TCRdb stores just in-frame clones and leaves some out. Counted here are about 98,000 clones, about 80% occurring once; the ten biggest clones make up 9.5% to 13%. Sequencing was performed on PBMCs. All receptors derive from a man aged 18 to 35 in good health and CMV-seropositive. CDR3s include the opening cysteine and the closing phenylalanine or tryptophan. A D gene is named only where the DNA matches it firmly. Expanded clones are given a class, and other clones once, few, many or no size at all.

D	V	size	J	DNA	CDR3
NA	TRBV6-6	NA	TRBJ2-7	TGTGCCAGCAGTTCGAGCAGGGCGGCCGAGCAGTACTTC	CASSSSRAAEQYF
NA	TRBV7-9	NA	TRBJ2-7	TGTTCCAGCAGCTTCAGGGGGGACGAGCAGTACTTC	CSSSFRGDEQYF
NA	TRBV27	NA	TRBJ2-7	TGTGCCAGCAGTTCAACAGGGAAGTCCTACGAGCAGTACTTC	CASSSTGKSYEQYF
NA	TRBV11-2	NA	TRBJ2-2	TGTGCCAGCACCCTCAAAAGGGGGGGCCTCAACACCGGGGAGCTGTTTTTT	CASTLKRGGLNTGELFF
TRBD1	TRBV19	NA	TRBJ1-6	TGTGCCAGTAGTATCCGGACAGGAGTTAATTCACCCCTCCACTTT	CASSIRTGVNSPLHF
TRBD2	TRBV5-1	NA	TRBJ2-7	TGCGCCAGCAGGGTAACAGCGGGGGGGCTCTACGAGCAGTACTTC	CASRVTAGGLYEQYF
TRBD1	TRBV6-1	NA	TRBJ1-1	TGTGCCAGCAGGGGACAGGGATTGGACACTGAAGCTTTCTTT	CASRGQGLDTEAFF
NA	TRBV5-6	NA	TRBJ1-2	TGTGCCAGCAGCTTGTCAGGGGAGGGGGTCTATGGCTACACCTTC	CASSLSGEGVYGYTF
NA	TRBV5-1	few	TRBJ2-7	TGCGCCAGCAGCGCACAGGGATACGAGCAGTACTTC	CASSAQGYEQYF
NA	TRBV4-1	once	TRBJ1-5	TGCGCCAGCAGCCAAGATCTCTTTGCCCAGGGGATTGAACAGCCCCAGCATTTT	CASSQDLFAQGIEQPQHF
NA	TRBV27	NA	TRBJ2-1	TGTGCCAGCACTTTATCGTTAGAAAATGAGCAGTTCTTC	CASTLSLENEQFF
TRBD1	TRBV27	NA	TRBJ2-7	TGTGCCAGCAGTCTAGCTCCCGGGACAGGAAGTCACGAGCAGTACTTC	CASSLAPGTGSHEQYF
TRBD1	TRBV5-1	NA	TRBJ1-2	TGCGCCAGCAGCTTGTCCCCGACAGGGTCGAGGGGCTACACCTTC	CASSLSPTGSRGYTF
NA	TRBV2	NA	TRBJ1-5	TGTGCCAGCAGTGAAGACAGAGCCAATCAGCCCCAGCATTTT	CASSEDRANQPQHF
TRBD2	TRBV28	NA	TRBJ2-2	TGTGCCAGCAAGGTCCTAGCGGGGGACCCGAACACCGGGGAGCTGTTTTTT	CASKVLAGDPNTGELFF
NA	TRBV7-2	few	TRBJ1-1	TGTGCCAGCAGCACCCGACAAAATATGGACACTGAAGCTTTCTTT	CASSTRQNMDTEAFF
NA	TRBV5-6	NA	TRBJ2-3	TGTGCCAGCAGCTTGCAGGGACTCCCCTTTGGCACAGATACGCAGTATTTT	CASSLQGLPFGTDTQYF
NA	TRBV18	NA	TRBJ1-5	TGTGCCAGCTCACTCGGTAGCAATCAGCCCCAGCATTTT	CASSLGSNQPQHF
NA	TRBV5-1	few	TRBJ1-3	TGCGCCAGCAGCTTGTGGGGGGAGTCTGGAAACACCATATATTTT	CASSLWGESGNTIYF
NA	TRBV27	NA	TRBJ2-1	TGTGCCAGCAACGTGCTAGCAAGCTCCTACAATGAGCAGTTCTTC	CASNVLASSYNEQFF
NA	TRBV5-1	few	TRBJ2-7	TGCGCCAGCAGCTTTGCCGAGCAGCAGTACTTC	CASSFAEQQYF
TRBD1	TRBV30	NA	TRBJ2-5	TGTGCCTGGAGTTCCTTAGGGACAGGACAAGAGACCCAGTACTTC	CAWSSLGTGQETQYF
NA	TRBV9	NA	TRBJ1-4	TGTGCCAGCAGCGCGAACTCAGGGGCAACTAATGAAAAACTGTTTTTT	CASSANSGATNEKLFF
TRBD1	TRBV7-3	NA	TRBJ1-2	TGTGCCAGCAGTAATACAGGGGGCAACTATGGCTACACCTTC	CASSNTGGNYGYTF
NA	TRBV2	once	TRBJ1-2	TGTGCCAGCAAGGGGGATTTGCCTGGCTACACCTTC	CASKGDLPGYTF
TRBD1	TRBV10-2	NA	TRBJ1-3	TGCGCCAGCAGCCCTCGGACAGGGTTTGGAAACACCATATATTTT	CASSPRTGFGNTIYF
TRBD2	TRBV7-9	NA	TRBJ2-7	TGTGCCAGCAGCTTAGTTAGCTGGGAGGGATCCTACGAGCAGTACTTC	CASSLVSWEGSYEQYF
TRBD1	TRBV28	NA	TRBJ1-2	TGTGCCAGCAGTTTAGGACAGGAGAATGGCTACACCTTC	CASSLGQENGYTF
NA	TRBV4-1	NA	TRBJ1-2	TGCGCCAGCAGCCAAGTCGCGGAAAACTATGGCTACACCTTC	CASSQVAENYGYTF
TRBD1	TRBV19	NA	TRBJ1-5	TGTGCCAGTAGGGGACAGGGGGCAAGCAATCAGCCCCAGCATTTT	CASRGQGASNQPQHF
TRBD2	TRBV5-4	NA	TRBJ2-3	TGTGCCAGCAGCCCCGGACTAGCGGGGAGGGATACGCAGTATTTT	CASSPGLAGRDTQYF
NA	TRBV7-9	NA	TRBJ1-2	TGTGCCAGCGGCTTAGGGGACATACCTAACTATGGCTACACCTTC	CASGLGDIPNYGYTF
NA	TRBV7-9	NA	TRBJ2-7	TGTGCCAGCAGGGTCAGGGCAGGGGCCCCCTACGAGCAGTACTTC	CASRVRAGAPYEQYF
TRBD2	TRBV28	NA	TRBJ2-2	TGTGCCAGCAGTTTATGGGGGTTGAGGCGGGGGGAAAACACCGGGGAGCTGTTTTTT	CASSLWGLRRGENTGELFF
TRBD2	TRBV9	NA	TRBJ2-3	TGTGCCAGCAGCCTCCTAGCGGGGAGCACAGATACGCAGTATTTT	CASSLLAGSTDTQYF
TRBD1	TRBV18	once	TRBJ2-7	TGTGCCAGCTCACTGCGGACAGGACGCGAGCAGTACTTC	CASSLRTGREQYF
NA	TRBV9	NA	TRBJ2-2	TGTGCCAGCAGCTCCCTGACTAGTCCGGAGCTGTTTTTT	CASSSLTSPELFF
NA	TRBV11-3	NA	TRBJ1-1	TGTGCCAGCAGCTTAGGGACAGCGACTGAAGCTTTCTTT	CASSLGTATEAFF
NA	TRBV7-7	NA	TRBJ2-2	TGTGCCAGCAGCTTAGGAGGGACCGGGGAGCTGTTTTTT	CASSLGGTGELFF
TRBD2	TRBV4-2	NA	TRBJ2-5	TGTGCCAGCAGCCGCCAACTAGCGGGGGGCGGAGAGACCCAGTACTTC	CASSRQLAGGGETQYF
NA	TRBV6-6	NA	TRBJ1-2	TGTGCCAGCCGACACAGGCAGGGGAGCTATGGCTACACCTTC	CASRHRQGSYGYTF
NA	TRBV28	NA	TRBJ1-5	TGTGCCAGCAGCCTATCAAGTCCGATCAGCAATCAGCCCCAGCATTTT	CASSLSSPISNQPQHF
NA	TRBV30	NA	TRBJ1-6	TGTGCCTGGAGTGAAGCAGGGGTACATTCACCCCTCCACTTT	CAWSEAGVHSPLHF
TRBD1	TRBV11-2	once	TRBJ1-4	TGTGCCAGCAGCCCCGGGGACAGGGGAAATGAAAAACTGTTTTTT	CASSPGDRGNEKLFF
NA	TRBV4-1	NA	TRBJ2-7	TGCGCCAGCAGCCAAGAGACACTTATCTCCTACGAGCAGTACTTC	CASSQETLISYEQYF
TRBD2	TRBV29-1	NA	TRBJ2-7	TGCAGCGTTTCCCCAGCGGGGGCGGCCTACGAGCAGTACTTC	CSVSPAGAAYEQYF
TRBD2	TRBV5-1	NA	TRBJ2-5	TGCGCCAGCGATAGCGGGGGGGCCCGAGAGACCCAGTACTTC	CASDSGGARETQYF
NA	TRBV5-4	NA	TRBJ1-2	TGTGCCAGCAGCCCCAGACAGGAAGCCTATGGCTACACCTTC	CASSPRQEAYGYTF